This T cell receptor (beta chain) was sequenced during a study of T-cell memory formation after mild COVID-19. CDR1 LNHNV and CDR2 YYDKDF come from the germline V gene (reference sequence). The CDR3 spans 15 residues. Trimming removed 2 bases from V and 4 bases from J; junction bases left unmatched: 7. TCRdb called the 5' RACE reads again in MiXCR, with one record for every CDR3 protein. The profile shows 550,000 to 600,000 distinct CDR3 sequences, 20% to 25% of them singletons. Material: PBMCs or a T cell subset sorted from them (not recorded which). The clonotype was recovered from an adult woman who had mild COVID-19 (a few samples of this study predate the infection). Cell type and time point are not known. The chain carries TRBV15 and TRBJ2-5, with 7 bases matching TRBD1. The CDR3 reads CATSRILRGRETQYF. The CDR3 region has the DNA TGTGCCACCAGCAGAATTTTGAGGGGGCGAGAGACCCAGTACTTC. The entire variable domain, with the rest obtained from reference TRBV15 and TRBJ2-5, is as follows: DAMVIQNPRYQVTQFGKPVTLSCSQTLNHNVMYWYQQKSSQAPKLLFHYYDKDFNNEADTPDNFQSRRPNTSFCFLDIRSPGLGDTAMYLCATSRILRGRETQYFGPGTRLLVL.